The 20 T cell receptor beta chains listed next were all sequenced from one sample in a study of CD8+CD57+ T cells in acquired aplastic anemia. Profiling of TCR beta VDJ combinations and CDR3 sequences used genomic DNA as template. TCRdb analysed the reads with MiXCR anew, one entry per CDR3 protein. Altogether more than 150,000 distinct CDR3 sequences are present, 48% being singletons, with the ten largest covering 10% to 15%. Previously, flow cytometry had revealed CD8+CD57+ cell expansion in the patients chosen for sequencing. The material sequenced was sorted CD4+, CD8+, or CD8+CD57+ T cells (not recorded which) from PBMCs. The receptor source for this set is a human donor with aplastic anemia.

This chain joins TRBV20-1 and TRBJ1-5; D is unclear. The germline gives CDR1 DFQATT, CDR2 SNEGSKA (reference sequence). This CDR3 contains 13 residues. V dropped 3 bases and J dropped 9 bases, with 15 bases sitting between them. The CDR3 spells CSARSVALGPQHF. CDR3 in DNA: TGCAGTGCTAGGTCAGTAGCCCTAGGGCCCCAGCATTTT.

CDR3 bases: TGTGCCACCAGTGATTTGCTAGGGTATCAGCCCCAGCATTTT. As protein: CATSDLLGYQPQHF. The chain has TRBV24-1 and TRBJ1-5; D gene uncertain. The germline gives CDR1 KGHDR, CDR2 SFDVKD. The V gene lost 0 bases and the J gene lost 5 bases, with 7 bases spanning the gap. This CDR3 comprises 14 residues.

The rearrangement uses TRBV2 and TRBJ2-5, with a tentative D call TRBD2 (6 bases). The CDR3 sequence is 16 residues long. CDR1 and CDR2 (germline): SNHLY, FYNNEI. Trimming cost V 5 bases and J 8 bases, with 24 bases left between them. The CDR3 DNA sequence: TGTGCCAGCAGTTACTCGAAGGGGACGGGAGCGTCAACCCAGTACTTC. Translated, it gives CASSYSKGTGASTQYF.

In the case of this clonotype: The junction and the germline gene differ at one end; a read error may be behind it. This sequence joins TRBV6-1 and TRBJ2-1; the D gene is possibly TRBD2 (6 bases). CDR1 and CDR2 from the germline V gene are MNHNS and SASEGT. This CDR3 comprises 14 residues. CDR3 coding DNA: TGTGCCAGCTCCCCCGCGGGGTCCTGCAATGAGCAGTTCTTC. Translation: CASSPAGSCNEQFF.

Comments on this clonotype: This sequence may be a read error, since a much larger clone differs from it by one base. J is TRBJ1-2 and V is TRBV12-3 or TRBV12-4; tentative D call: TRBD1 (5 bases). Trimming shortened V by 1 base and J by 7 bases, and 10 bases separated the two germline ends. The CDR3 length is 13 residues. This CDR3 reads CASSLGRGGGYTF. CDR3 DNA sequence: TGTGCCAGCAGTTTAGGACGGGGCGGTGGCTACACCTTC.

This chain links TRBV25-1 with TRBJ2-1; 10 bases are a match to TRBD2. V shed 8 bases and J 0 bases; nucleotides not matched to a gene: 1. Germline V lookup: CDR1 MGHDK, CDR2 SYGVNS. CDR3 length: 14 residues. The chain's CDR3 is CASRTSGSYNEQFF. DNA of the CDR3: TGTGCCAGCCGGACTAGCGGCTCCTACAATGAGCAGTTCTTC.

This clonotype was seen at least ten times. V gene TRBV5-4 combines with J gene TRBJ2-1; TRBD1 aligns across 10 bases. Germline assignment: CDR1 SGHNT and CDR2 YYREEE (reference sequence). The CDR3 length is 17 residues. V was pared by 3 bases and J by 2 bases, with 8 bases of the junction left unmatched. The CDR3 region is CASSYYTGTGAYNEQFF. In DNA, the CDR3 is TGTGCCAGCAGCTATTATACCGGGACAGGGGCCTACAATGAGCAGTTCTTC. Looking up the rest from reference TRBV5-4 and TRBJ2-1 gives the full variable domain: ETGVTQSPTHLIKTRGQQVTLRCSSQSGHNTVSWYQQALGQGPQFIFQYYREEENGRGNFPPRFSGLQFPNYSSELNVNALELDDSALYLCASSYYTGTGAYNEQFFGPGTRLTVL.

This sequence joins TRBV5-1 and TRBJ2-7; weak D call: TRBD2 (5 bases). CDR1 and CDR2 from the germline V gene are SGHRS and YFSETQ. Deletions cut 0 bases from V and 4 bases from J, with 11 bases between. The CDR3 covers 14 residues. CDR3 amino acids: CASSLDRGTYEQYF. The CDR3 bases are TGCGCCAGCAGCTTGGATCGGGGTACTTACGAGCAGTACTTC.

The rearrangement uses TRBV9 and TRBJ2-7; 9 bases are a match to TRBD2. The CDR3 contains 14 residues. V was clipped by 4 bases and J by 7 bases; unmatched bases: 9. Looked up from germline, CDR1 is SGDLS and CDR2 is YYNGEE. This CDR3 reads CASSQRGRAWEQYF. The CDR3 nucleotides are TGTGCCAGCAGCCAACGCGGGAGGGCCTGGGAGCAGTACTTC. Looking up the rest from reference TRBV9 and TRBJ2-7 gives the full variable domain: DSGVTQTPKHLITATGQRVTLRCSPRSGDLSVYWYQQSLDQGLQFLIQYYNGEERAKGNILERFSAQQFPDLHSELNLSSLELGDSALYFCASSQRGRAWEQYFGPGTRLTVT.

The rearrangement uses TRBV2 and TRBJ2-3; 7 bases agree with TRBD2. The J segment lost 3 bases and the V segment lost 10 bases, leaving 10 bases of the junction unmatched. In germline, CDR1 is SNHLY, CDR2 FYNNEI. The CDR3 sequence is 14 residues long. The CDR3 reads CATSGRGRTDTQYF. Here the CDR3 DNA reads TGTGCCACCTCTGGGAGGGGCCGAACAGATACGCAGTATTTT.

The genes are TRBV20-1 and TRBJ2-3, with 9 bases fitting TRBD1. The CDR3 has 14 residues. Germline-derived CDR1 and CDR2 are DFQATT and SNEGSKA (reference sequence). The trim removed 4 bases at V and 4 bases at J, leaving 6 bases unmatched. The DNA for the CDR3 is TGCAGTGCTAAAGAAGACAGGGGGTCAGATACGCAGTATTTT. It codes for CSAKEDRGSDTQYF.

Worth noting for this clonotype: Because the CDR3 is missing its conserved closing phenylalanine or tryptophan, this is likely a read error. V and J are TRBV19 and TRBJ1-6; 7 bases map to TRBD1. The CDR3 loop spans 15 amino acids. V lost 5 bases, J lost 8 bases, and 9 bases stayed unmatched. Per the germline V gene, CDR1 is LNHDA and CDR2 is SQIVND (reference sequence). The CDR3 reads CASSSRQGAYSPLHP. The CDR3 DNA sequence: TGTGCCAGTAGTTCCCGACAGGGAGCTTATTCACCCCTCCACCCT.

This clonotype was observed at least ten times. This chain links TRBV10-3 with TRBJ1-1; D perhaps matches TRBD1 (6 bases). The germline V and J ends were trimmed by 6 bases and 0 bases, with 11 bases remaining between them. The CDR3 extends over 14 amino acids. CDR1 ENHRY and CDR2 SYGVKD come from the germline V gene. The CDR3 DNA reads as TGTGCCATCAGCCCCGGACAGATGAACACTGAAGCTTTCTTT. Its protein is CAISPGQMNTEAFF.

This clonotype was recorded only once. The chain combines TRBV5-1 with TRBJ2-7; possible D gene TRBD2, 6 bases. Germline-derived CDR1 and CDR2 are SGHRS and YFSETQ. The CDR3 has 13 residues. V was trimmed by 1 base and J by 5 bases, leaving 10 bases between them. The DNA of the CDR3 is TGCGCCAGCAGCTTGCCCGGGAGCGACGAGCAGTACTTC. The encoded protein is CASSLPGSDEQYF.

CDR3 nucleotide sequence: TGCAGTGCTAGAGAATCCGGGACATCACGGTCGAACCAGCCCCAGCATTTT. Encoded protein: CSARESGTSRSNQPQHF. The V gene is TRBV20-1, the J gene TRBJ1-5; TRBD1 is a possible D gene (6 bases). Trimming cost V 0 bases and J 7 bases, with 22 bases left between them. Germline loops: CDR1 DFQATT, CDR2 SNEGSKA (reference sequence). This CDR3 region has 17 residues.

This clonotype was detected many times. The rearrangement uses TRBV9 and TRBJ1-1; TRBD1 is a possible D gene (6 bases). CDR1 is SGDLS, CDR2 YYNGEE, per germline. The V gene lost 2 bases and the J gene lost 10 bases, with 15 bases spanning the gap. The CDR3 totals 13 residues. The CDR3 reads CASSVRQGHTAFF. The DNA for the CDR3 is TGTGCCAGCAGCGTTCGTCAGGGACATACAGCTTTCTTT. Full variable domain (outside the CDR3, taken from reference TRBV9 and TRBJ1-1): DSGVTQTPKHLITATGQRVTLRCSPRSGDLSVYWYQQSLDQGLQFLIQYYNGEERAKGNILERFSAQQFPDLHSELNLSSLELGDSALYFCASSVRQGHTAFFGQGTRLTVV.

Of note for this clonotype: This may be a read error: a much more frequent sequence differs by one nucleotide. Because the CDR3's place on the DNA is in doubt, the DNA is left out and the CDR3 is given as listed by TCRdb. The chain employs TRBV5-5 and TRBJ2-2; TRBD1, the table's D call, was not compared with the DNA. Germline V lookup: CDR1 SGHKS, CDR2 YYEKEE (reference sequence). The CDR3 is 16 amino acids long, termini counted. Here the CDR3 reads CASSTSGKGNTGELFF.

The chain has TRBV7-9 and TRBJ2-7; D gene ambiguous. The CDR3 length is 14 residues. V dropped 4 bases and J dropped 0 bases, with 10 bases sitting between them. Per the germline V gene, CDR1 is SEHNR and CDR2 is FQNEAQ (reference sequence). The CDR3, as DNA: TGTGCCAGCAGCTCCAACTACCCCTCCTACGAGCAGTACTTC. Its protein is CASSSNYPSYEQYF.

The V and J genes are TRBV29-1 and TRBJ2-7; TRBD1 aligns across 8 bases. The CDR3 covers 13 residues. CDR1 and CDR2 (germline): SQVTM, ANQGSEA. J gave up 7 bases and V 8 bases, and 13 bases lay outside the gene matches. The CDR3: CSQGGTGPREQYF. As DNA, the CDR3 is TGCAGCCAAGGGGGGACAGGCCCCAGGGAGCAGTACTTC.

This clonotype was counted a few times. Since a much larger clone is just one base distant, this may be a read error. The chain links TRBV20-1 to TRBJ1-5; unclear D gene. Germline CDR1 and CDR2: DFQATT and SNEGSKA (reference sequence). V was pared by 1 base and J by 9 bases, with 10 bases between. The CDR3 extends over 12 amino acids. DNA for the CDR3: TGCAGTGCTAGAGGACCGGATCGGCCCCAGCATTTT. It codes for CSARGPDRPQHF.